This TCR beta chain was recovered during a study of CD8 T cells in Susac syndrome. About the research overall: Each patient with Susac syndrome, at the time of blood draw, was therapy-naive, on corticosteroids, or on intravenous immunoglobulin alone.

Germline assignment: CDR1 GTSNPN and CDR2 SVGIG (reference sequence). Trimming took off 2 bases at V and 4 bases at J, with 14 bases between the two ends. The CDR3 is made up of 14 amino acids. Random hexamers served to reverse transcribe roughly 0.45 to 1 ug RNA. The amplification used immunoSEQ multiplex PCR on TCR beta CDR3; it spanned 54 Vbeta and 13 Jbeta. One entry per CDR3 protein, called by TCRdb with MiXCR from the immunoSEQ multiplex PCR reads. This sample has about 83,000 distinct CDR3 sequences, with approximately 96% found just once. The rearrangement joins TRBV30 to TRBJ1-2; D might be TRBD1 (6 bases). Sequencing input: CD8+ T cells from PBMCs. The TCR sequence derives from a human donor with Susac syndrome. The CDR3 DNA reads as TGTGCCTGGAGTAAAACCTCGGACAGCTATGGCTACACCTTC. Amino acids: CAWSKTSDSYGYTF.